Sequencing of this TCR beta chain was carried out in a study of cytomegalovirus exposure and HLA in healthy donors. The PCR ran on 60 Vbeta and 13 Jbeta primers. Using immunoSEQ multiplex PCR, the repertoire was profiled, and TCRdb retains in-frame clones only, with some absent. This listing includes 35,000 to 45,000 clones. CDR3 length: 13 residues. The ends were cut back, 3 bases at V and 2 bases at J, with 6 bases in the middle. CDR1 and CDR2 (germline): SGDLS, YYNGEE. This TCR was recovered from a man aged 35 to 55 in good health and CMV-seropositive. The sequenced material came from PBMCs. The chain employs TRBV9 and TRBJ1-3; D possibly corresponds to TRBD1 (6 bases). The CDR3 spells CASSGGPGNTIYF. The CDR3 coding sequence is TGTGCCAGCAGCGGGGGGCCTGGAAACACCATATATTTT.